This T cell receptor beta chain was sequenced during a study of cytomegalovirus exposure and HLA in healthy donors. Study results and caveats: As confirmed in vitro, three CMV-associated chains were specific for CMV antigens. Investigators reported some 150 TCR beta chains as tied to cytomegalovirus. Later on, a genetic analysis was performed. It linked a missense variant in DCLRE1C with V- and J-gene trimming of TCR beta. A further, later analysis showed that HLA-associated TCR beta chains (compared with equally common others) were more clonally expanded.

PCR amplification relied on 60 Vbeta primers (plus 13 Jbeta primers). The data were produced by immunoSEQ multiplex PCR, yet TCRdb's version contains in-frame clones alone and is incomplete. In the table there are 90,000 to 120,000 clones, about 74% of which are singletons. CDR1 and CDR2 (germline): ENHRY, SYGVKD. V lost 4 bases and J lost 4, with 6 bases in between. The CDR3 has 12 residues. Notes on this clone: The antigen remains unidentified.

Sequencing input: PBMCs. The chain couples TRBV10-3 to TRBJ2-3, with D hard to call. This clonotype originated in a woman in her forties in good health and CMV-seropositive. CDR3 nucleotides: TGTGCCATCAGTGGAGACTCAGATACGCAGTATTTT. This codes for CAISGDSDTQYF.